This T cell receptor (beta chain) was captured in a study of cytomegalovirus exposure and HLA in healthy donors. Background on the study: Out of around 360 genotyped donors, roughly 83% belonged to the Caucasian-associated ancestry cluster. Study-wide points: V- and J-gene trimming in TCR beta was tied to a missense DCLRE1C variant by an analysis performed later.

PCR used 60 Vbeta primers and 13 Jbeta primers. Profiling relied on immunoSEQ multiplex PCR, and the TCRdb table lists in-frame clones only, not all of them. Counted here are about 55,000 clones, 70% to 85% occurring once; the ten biggest clones make up roughly 1.4%. To note about this clone: Its antigen remains unidentified.

V lost 5 bases, J lost 2 bases, and 7 bases stayed unmatched. The CDR3 loop spans 15 amino acids. The V gene's germline CDR1 is SEHNR and CDR2 FQNEAQ (reference sequence). The sequence came from a young man in good health and CMV-seronegative. The rearrangement joins TRBV7-9 to TRBJ2-3, with TRBD1 matching 7 bases. The sample taken for sequencing was PBMCs. The CDR3 DNA is TGTGCCAGCAGCCCTTCTGGACAGGACACAGATACGCAGTATTTT. Protein: CASSPSGQDTDTQYF.